One sample yielded the 11 T cell receptor beta chains listed below, sequenced in a study of metastatic and nonmetastatic thyroid tumors. Patients had received no treatment of any kind before thyroid surgery. TCRdb reanalyzed the PCR reads with MiXCR. Counted here are roughly 3,800 clones, 35% to 45% occurring once; the ten biggest clones make up approximately 30%. Sequencing used adjacent normal tissue. The origin of the receptors is a male donor with papillary thyroid cancer or a benign thyroid nodule (not recorded which). Some clones in this sample may be carry-over from other donors' samples.

CDR3 coding DNA: TGTGCCAGCAGTGTCCGGGGAGACTACGAGCAGTACTTC. It yields the protein CASSVRGDYEQYF. This chain links TRBV28 with TRBJ2-7, with D possibly being TRBD2 (5 bases). Trimming shortened V by 5 bases and J by 3 bases, and 11 bases separated the two germline ends. The CDR3 covers 13 residues. In germline, CDR1 is MDHEN, CDR2 SYDVKM.

This clone is large. This rearrangement joins TRBV12-3 or TRBV12-4 to TRBJ2-2, with 12 nucleotides matching TRBD2. J lost 3 bases, V lost 7 bases, and 3 bases had no gene match. This CDR3 region has 15 residues. The CDR3 here is CASTRLAGDTGELFF. For the CDR3, the DNA is TGTGCCAGCACCCGACTAGCGGGAGACACCGGGGAGCTGTTTTTT.

The V gene is TRBV27, the J gene TRBJ2-2, with 14 bases matching TRBD2. The CDR3 sequence is 20 residues long. Trimming cost V 3 bases and J 0 bases; bases outside gene matches: 9. Germline CDR1 and CDR2: MNHEY and SMNVEV (reference sequence). The CDR3: CASSFSPLGLAGANTGELFF. The CDR3 DNA reads as TGTGCCAGCAGTTTCTCCCCCTTGGGACTAGCGGGAGCGAACACCGGGGAGCTGTTTTTT.

V gene TRBV11-2 combines with J gene TRBJ2-7, with a weak D call TRBD2 (7 bases). Germline CDR1 and CDR2: SGHAT and FQNNGV. Deletions cut 5 bases from V and 8 bases from J, with 25 bases between. This CDR3 is built from 16 residues. The CDR3 coding sequence is TGTGCCAGCAGCCCAGGGGACTATTCGTTCCCCGGGAAGCAGTACTTC. Its translation is CASSPGDYSFPGKQYF.

This clone was counted between two and nine times. The rearrangement links TRBV6-5 to TRBJ2-3, with TRBD2 as a possible D gene (5 bases). Between the trimmed V and J ends, which lost 0 bases and 5 bases, there was a span of 9 bases. CDR1 is MNHEY and CDR2 is SVGAGI in the germline V gene. CDR3 size: 14 residues. CDR3 sequence reads: CASSYSREGDTQYF. CDR3 in DNA: TGTGCCAGCAGTTACTCGCGAGAGGGAGATACGCAGTATTTT.

The chain recombines TRBV20-1 with TRBJ2-7, with D hard to call. The V gene lost 4 bases and the J gene lost 6 bases, with 16 bases spanning the gap. The CDR3 runs 13 residues. CDR1 and CDR2 (germline): DFQATT, SNEGSKA (reference sequence). For the CDR3, the DNA is TGCAGTGCTATGCACGCGAGACGGGCCGAGCAGTACTTC. It is translated as CSAMHARRAEQYF.

This clone was recorded a few times. This chain connects TRBV24-1 to TRBJ1-5; D not certain. The CDR3 runs 13 residues. Germline lookup yields CDR1 KGHDR and CDR2 SFDVKD. The V end was cut by 8 bases, the J end by 4 bases, with 11 bases between. CDR3 sequence reads: CATTWTRNQPQHF. CDR3 nucleotides: TGTGCCACCACCTGGACCCGAAATCAGCCCCAGCATTTT.

The gene calls are TRBV6-1 and TRBJ1-4; D possibly corresponds to TRBD1 (5 bases). This CDR3 region has 16 residues. V shed 4 bases and J shed 7 bases, with 19 bases lying between them. The germline CDR1 and CDR2 sequences are MNHNS and SASEGT. DNA for the CDR3: TGTGCCAGCAGTGCCGGGGCAGTTCTTCAGTGTGAAAAACTGTTTTTT. Translating it yields CASSAGAVLQCEKLFF.

The rearrangement joins TRBV11-2 to TRBJ2-7; D call uncertain. The CDR3 has 13 amino acids. Trimming stripped 0 bases from V and 3 bases from J, with 6 bases between. The germline gives CDR1 SGHAT, CDR2 FQNNGV. The CDR3, as DNA: TGTGCCAGCAGCTTAGAGGATGACTACGAGCAGTACTTC. It codes for CASSLEDDYEQYF.

In this sample, this clone turned up once. The V gene is TRBV30, the J gene TRBJ2-4; 10 nucleotides align to TRBD1. Germline V gives CDR1 GTSNPN, CDR2 SVGIG (reference sequence). The CDR3 is made up of 14 amino acids. Germline trimming cut 1 base from V and 4 bases from J; bases unmatched to any gene: 1. CDR3 sequence (DNA): TGTGCCTGGAGTGGGACAGGGGGAAAAAACATTCAGTACTTC. As protein: CAWSGTGGKNIQYF.

This clone rates as medium-sized. This chain uses TRBV27 with TRBJ1-1; D is unresolved. With 3 bases removed from V and 6 bases from J, the gap between germline ends came to 11 bases. The CDR3 covers 13 residues. Per germline, CDR1 MNHEY and CDR2 SMNVEV (reference sequence). The DNA for the CDR3 is TGTGCCAGCAGTTTTGGTTCATACGCTGAAGCTTTCTTT. Its protein is CASSFGSYAEAFF.